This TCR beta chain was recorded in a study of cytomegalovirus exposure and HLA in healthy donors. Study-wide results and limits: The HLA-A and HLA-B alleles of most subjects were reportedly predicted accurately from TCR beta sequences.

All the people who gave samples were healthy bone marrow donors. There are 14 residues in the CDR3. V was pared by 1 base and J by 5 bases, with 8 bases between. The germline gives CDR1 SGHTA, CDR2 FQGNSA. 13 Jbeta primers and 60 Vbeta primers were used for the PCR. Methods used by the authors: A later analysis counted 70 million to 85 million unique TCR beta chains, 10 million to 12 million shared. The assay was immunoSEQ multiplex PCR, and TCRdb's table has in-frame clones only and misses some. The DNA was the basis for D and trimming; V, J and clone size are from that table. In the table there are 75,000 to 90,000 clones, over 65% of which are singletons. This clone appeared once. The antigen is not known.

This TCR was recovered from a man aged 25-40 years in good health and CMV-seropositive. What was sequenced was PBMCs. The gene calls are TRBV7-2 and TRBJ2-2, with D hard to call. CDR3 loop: CASSLVVVTGELFF. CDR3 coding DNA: TGTGCCAGCAGCTTAGTCGTTGTTACCGGGGAGCTGTTTTTT.